This entry lists 24 T cell receptor beta chains sequenced from one sample in a study of T cell repertoires in cytomegalovirus infection. TCRdb fed the reads into MiXCR, producing one record per CDR3 protein. The sample has over 100,000 distinct CDR3 sequences, around 29% seen once. These receptors' antigens are unknown. The sample was CD8+ T cells from cultured PBMCs, taken from culture after CMV antigen stimulation. These TCRs come from a human donor in good health (CMV status not recorded). Some clones in this sample may be carry-over from other donors' samples.

The rearrangement uses TRBV9 and TRBJ2-5; D uncertain. CDR3 length equals 13 residues. Trimming left V 4 bases short and J 5 bases short, with 12 bases between. Germline V CDR1 and CDR2: SGDLS, YYNGEE. The CDR3 region has the DNA TGTGCCAGCAGCCCAACCCTCAGGGAGACCCAGTACTTC. Protein: CASSPTLRETQYF.

V usage is TRBV27 and J usage is TRBJ1-2, with TRBD1 matching over 10 bases. Germline values: CDR1 MNHEY, CDR2 SMNVEV (reference sequence). The length of the CDR3 is 13 residues. Trimming took 7 bases from V and 3 from J; bases not matched to a gene: 2. For the CDR3, the DNA is TGTGCCAGCATTGGACAGGGGGACTATGGCTACACCTTC. As protein: CASIGQGDYGYTF.

This clonotype was observed many times. The chain joins TRBV7-9 to TRBJ2-3; TRBD1 aligns across 7 bases. Germline V gives CDR1 SEHNR, CDR2 FQNEAQ (reference sequence). CDR3 length: 14 amino acids. V was clipped by 6 bases and J by 2 bases; unmatched bases: 5. CDR3 sequence: CASRETGNTDTQYF. CDR3 DNA sequence: TGTGCCAGCAGAGAGACAGGGAACACAGATACGCAGTATTTT.

This clonotype was seen repeatedly, ten times or more. The V and J genes are TRBV7-2 and TRBJ2-2; the match to TRBD1 covers 8 bases. Germline V lookup: CDR1 SGHTA, CDR2 FQGNSA. The CDR3 spans 16 residues. The junction had 5 bases not matched to a gene; V was cut back by 5 bases and J by 0 bases. This CDR3 is CASSPWTGTNTGELFF. The CDR3 DNA follows: TGTGCCAGCAGCCCCTGGACAGGGACGAACACCGGGGAGCTGTTTTTT.

The V call is TRBV19, the J call TRBJ2-7; possibly TRBD1 or TRBD2 for D (6 bases each). Germline loops: CDR1 LNHDA, CDR2 SQIVND (reference sequence). The CDR3 is 16 amino acids. Trimming took off 3 bases at V and 0 bases at J, with 15 bases between the two ends. The CDR3 here is CASSIGTRGSSYEQYF. CDR3 sequence (DNA): TGTGCCAGTAGTATCGGGACACGGGGGAGCTCCTACGAGCAGTACTTC.

This clonotype was counted many times. The chain employs TRBV27 and TRBJ1-6, with a possible D match to TRBD1 (6 bases). This CDR3 region has 15 residues. Germline assignment: CDR1 MNHEY and CDR2 SMNVEV (reference sequence). The V end lost 5 bases, the J end lost 7 bases, and 15 bases lay between the germline ends. CDR3: CASSPDAGENSPLHF. The CDR3 DNA is TGTGCCAGCAGTCCTGATGCAGGGGAGAATTCACCCCTCCACTTT.

The gene calls are TRBV27 and TRBJ2-1; D assignment may be TRBD1 or TRBD2 (5 bases each). The CDR3 runs to 15 residues. The V end was cut by 4 bases, the J end by 5 bases, with 15 bases between. Germline values: CDR1 MNHEY, CDR2 SMNVEV (reference sequence). The CDR3 DNA sequence: TGTGCCAGCAGTTCAATAGGGACGGCAAACAATGAGCAGTTCTTC. This gives the protein CASSSIGTANNEQFF.

V gene TRBV12-3 or TRBV12-4 combines with J gene TRBJ1-4; no clear D gene. The CDR3 sequence is 14 residues long. V was cut by 3 bases and J by 1 base, with 6 bases left in between. This chain's CDR3 is CASSFFGTNEKLFF. The CDR3, as DNA: TGTGCCAGCAGTTTTTTTGGAACTAATGAAAAACTGTTTTTT.

This sequence joins TRBV2 and TRBJ1-2, with D tentatively TRBD1 (5 bases). Germline loops: CDR1 SNHLY, CDR2 FYNNEI. V lost 5 bases to trimming and J lost 10 bases, with 23 bases between them. The CDR3 is made up of 15 amino acids. The CDR3 DNA is TGTGCCAGCAGTCCAATGGACGGGGCTACCTCGCCCTACACCTTC. It yields the protein CASSPMDGATSPYTF.

This clonotype appeared a few times. This rearrangement joins TRBV9 to TRBJ1-2; 10 bases fit TRBD1. The germline V gene has CDR1 SGDLS and CDR2 YYNGEE. V dropped 4 bases and J dropped 2; count of bases not matched to a gene: 11. The CDR3 is made up of 17 amino acids. In DNA form, the CDR3 reads TGTGCCAGCAGCTTGAGACTTCCGGGACAGGGGAACTATGGCTACACCTTC. This codes for CASSLRLPGQGNYGYTF.

This rearrangement joins TRBV6-6 to TRBJ1-6; 7 nucleotides line up with TRBD1. The CDR3 has 16 residues. In germline, CDR1 is MNHNY, CDR2 SVGAGI (reference sequence). After removal of 5 bases from V and 1 base from J, the junction contained 5 bases not matched to a gene. The CDR3 protein is CASSTGELSYNSPLHF. The CDR3 region has the DNA TGTGCCAGCAGTACAGGGGAGCTGTCCTATAATTCACCCCTCCACTTT.

The chain links TRBV4-2 to TRBJ2-1; no firm D call. CDR3 length equals 14 residues. Germline CDR1 LGHNA, CDR2 YNFKEQ. Trimming left V 0 bases short and J 0 bases short, with 3 bases between. CDR3 sequence reads: CASSQEVSYNEQFF. The CDR3 DNA is TGTGCCAGCAGCCAAGAGGTCTCCTACAATGAGCAGTTCTTC.

The sample holds a few counts of this clonotype. The gene calls are TRBV6-5 and TRBJ1-5; TRBD1 might be the D (5 bases). Deletions cut 6 bases from V and 6 bases from J, with 18 bases between. Germline V gene lookup returns CDR1 MNHEY and CDR2 SVGAGI. This CDR3 region has 15 residues. CDR3: CASSRSLGDVQPQHF. Written as DNA, the CDR3 is TGTGCCAGCAGCCGCAGTTTAGGGGACGTTCAGCCCCAGCATTTT.

The chain links TRBV20-1 to TRBJ2-3; 7 bases line up with TRBD1. Germline V lookup: CDR1 DFQATT, CDR2 SNEGSKA (reference sequence). The CDR3 loop spans 18 amino acids. V lost 0 bases and J lost 1; bases outside the gene matches: 13. CDR3 in DNA: TGCAGTGCTAGAGATCTCAAGAGGGGGCTTATGGGCACAGATACGCAGTATTTT. As protein: CSARDLKRGLMGTDTQYF.

This clonotype was seen a few times. A much larger clone sits a single nucleotide away, making a read error possible. For the CDR3, the DNA is TGTGCCAGCAGCTCGGGACTAGCGACTGAGCAGTTCTTC. It encodes CASSSGLATEQFF. This chain joins TRBV7-6 and TRBJ2-1; TRBD2 aligns across 10 bases. The J segment lost 9 bases and the V segment lost 4 bases, leaving 3 bases of the junction unmatched. The germline CDR1 and CDR2 sequences are SGHVS and FNYEAQ. The length of the CDR3 is 13 residues. Complete variable domain (other parts from reference TRBV7-6 and TRBJ2-1): GAGVSQSPRYKVTKRGQDVALRCDPISGHVSLYWYRQALGQGPEFLTYFNYEAQQDKSGLPNDRFSAERPEGSISTLTIQRTEQRDSAMYRCASSSGLATEQFFGPGTRLTVL.

The V gene is TRBV2, the J gene TRBJ1-4; D call uncertain. Germline CDR1 reads SNHLY; CDR2 reads FYNNEI. This CDR3 spans 17 amino acids. Trimming removed 5 bases at V and 0 bases at J, with 16 bases between. CDR3 residues: CASSRRPAAATNEKLFF. The CDR3 coding sequence is TGTGCCAGCAGTCGGCGTCCGGCGGCGGCAACTAATGAAAAACTGTTTTTT.

V gene TRBV5-1 combines with J gene TRBJ1-6; TRBD1 agrees at 9 bases. Germline assignment: CDR1 SGHRS and CDR2 YFSETQ. CDR3 length equals 17 residues. The junction had 12 bases not matched to a gene; V was cut back by 4 bases and J by 7 bases. CDR3 region: CASSALGGDRANSPLHF. Here the CDR3 DNA reads TGCGCCAGCAGCGCCCTTGGGGGGGACAGGGCCAATTCACCCCTCCACTTT.

The CDR3 sequence is CSVQGSSYNEQFF. In DNA form, the CDR3 reads TGCAGCGTTCAGGGGAGCTCCTACAATGAGCAGTTCTTC. The gene calls are TRBV29-1 and TRBJ2-1, with D possibly matching TRBD1 (6 bases). Germline values: CDR1 SQVTM, CDR2 ANQGSEA. The CDR3 spans 13 residues. V lost 5 bases, J lost 0 bases, and 8 bases lay in between.

The gene calls are TRBV7-6 and TRBJ2-1; D is uncertain. Trimming removed 1 base at V and 6 bases at J, with 7 bases between. Germline V CDR1 and CDR2: SGHVS, FNYEAQ. This CDR3 has 13 residues. CDR3 amino acids: CASSLVGGNEQFF. As DNA, the CDR3 is TGTGCCAGCAGCTTAGTGGGCGGCAATGAGCAGTTCTTC.

V usage is TRBV28 and J usage is TRBJ2-1, with D unresolved. The CDR3 consists of 16 residues. Germline CDR1 and CDR2: MDHEN and SYDVKM. V dropped 11 bases and J dropped 0 bases, with 20 bases sitting between them. The DNA of the CDR3 is TGTGCCGGGTCCTTCGGGTTCGGTACCTCCTACAATGAGCAGTTCTTC. It is translated as CAGSFGFGTSYNEQFF.

Turning to this clonotype: Possible read error: a much larger clone is one base away. The chain uses TRBV7-3 and TRBJ2-7; 8 positions match TRBD2. The trim removed 5 bases at V and 6 bases at J, leaving 18 bases unmatched. The CDR3 sequence is 17 residues long. CDR1 is SGHTA, CDR2 FQGTGA, per germline. DNA of the CDR3: TGTGCCAGCAGCCCTCAACCGGGACTAGTCCCCGGGGGCGAGCAGTACTTC. Translated: CASSPQPGLVPGGEQYF.

The chain couples TRBV7-9 to TRBJ2-7, with 9 bases fitting TRBD1. With V trimmed by 6 bases and J by 6 bases, 6 bases remained unmatched. The V gene's germline CDR1 is SEHNR and CDR2 FQNEAQ (reference sequence). The CDR3 has 13 amino acids. The CDR3 loop reads CASSSGTGSEQYF. The CDR3 region has the DNA TGTGCCAGCAGTTCCGGGACAGGGAGCGAGCAGTACTTC.

The CDR3 coding sequence is TGTGCCAGCAGAAGGTCCGGACAGGGGACAGATACGCAGTATTTT. It yields the protein CASRRSGQGTDTQYF. This chain joins TRBV2 and TRBJ2-3; 9 nucleotides align to TRBD1. Trimming cost V 6 bases and J 3 bases; bases outside gene matches: 7. The CDR3 contains 15 residues. Germline-derived CDR1 and CDR2 are SNHLY and FYNNEI.

There are many counts of this clonotype. This chain connects TRBV11-2 to TRBJ1-6, with D uncertain. The CDR3 is 12 residues long. CDR1 SGHAT and CDR2 FQNNGV come from the germline V gene. V was pared by 1 base and J by 10 bases, with 5 bases between. DNA for the CDR3: TGTGCCAGCAGCTTAGTTTACTCACCCCTCCACTTT. It specifies CASSLVYSPLHF.